The sequence of this TCR beta chain was determined in a study of blood T cells in healthy people across ages. Whole-study findings and limits: Possibly, changes in expanded clonotypes were confounded because donor CMV status was unknown. Diversity was estimated from one million T cells, and these estimates were considered underestimates. Observed TCR beta diversity per million T cells went down as age went up. This fall followed a roughly linear course with age.

Primers used in a second PCR of about 7 to 11 cycles were a sample-barcoded 5' primer and a J-beta primer mix. Any given sample supplied a minimum of 3 million CDR3-containing paired-end reads. TCRdb recomputed calls from the 5' RACE reads with MiXCR, one row per CDR3 protein. Of approximately 850,000 distinct CDR3 sequences in the sample, roughly 44% were seen once. Turning to this clonotype: As yet, its antigen is unknown.

Germline V gives CDR1 MNHEY, CDR2 SVGEGT. The CDR3 totals 17 residues. The V gene lost 2 bases and the J gene lost 4 bases, with 18 bases spanning the gap. The source material was blood. V is TRBV6-2 or TRBV6-3 and J is TRBJ2-1, with D perhaps TRBD1 or TRBD2 (6 bases each). The TCR originated in a man between 60 and 75 years old in good health. The CDR3 loop reads CASSYVSGASSYNEQFF. CDR3 DNA: TGTGCCAGCAGTTACGTTTCGGGGGCCTCCTCGTACAATGAGCAGTTCTTC.